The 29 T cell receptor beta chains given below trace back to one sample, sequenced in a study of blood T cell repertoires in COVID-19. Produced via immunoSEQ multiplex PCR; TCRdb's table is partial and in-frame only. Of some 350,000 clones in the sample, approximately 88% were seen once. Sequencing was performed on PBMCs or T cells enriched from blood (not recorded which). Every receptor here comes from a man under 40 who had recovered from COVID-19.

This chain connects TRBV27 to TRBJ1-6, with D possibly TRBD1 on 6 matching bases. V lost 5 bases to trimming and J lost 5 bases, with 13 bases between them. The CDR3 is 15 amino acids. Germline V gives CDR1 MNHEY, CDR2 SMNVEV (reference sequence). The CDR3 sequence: CASSEQGGNNSPLHF. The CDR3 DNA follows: TGTGCCAGCAGTGAACAGGGAGGGAATAATTCACCCCTCCACTTT.

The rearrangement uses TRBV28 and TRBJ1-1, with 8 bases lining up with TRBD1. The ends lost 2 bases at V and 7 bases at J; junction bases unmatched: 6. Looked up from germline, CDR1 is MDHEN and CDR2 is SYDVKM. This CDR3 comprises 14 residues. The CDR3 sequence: CASSLPQGEGEAFF. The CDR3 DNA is TGTGCCAGCAGTTTACCACAGGGGGAAGGTGAAGCTTTCTTT.

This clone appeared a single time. CDR3 nucleotides: TGTGCCAGTAGTCCTCAAACAGGGGAGACCCAGTACTTC. Its protein is CASSPQTGETQYF. This chain connects TRBV19 to TRBJ2-5; tentatively, D is TRBD1 (6 bases). Looked up from germline, CDR1 is LNHDA and CDR2 is SQIVND (reference sequence). The CDR3 spans 13 residues. Trimming pared 5 bases from V and 5 bases from J, leaving 12 bases between.

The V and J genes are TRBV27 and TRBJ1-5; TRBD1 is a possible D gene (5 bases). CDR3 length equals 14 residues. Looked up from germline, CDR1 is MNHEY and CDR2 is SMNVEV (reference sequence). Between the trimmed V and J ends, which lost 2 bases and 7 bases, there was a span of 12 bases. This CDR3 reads CASSLLGGSQPQHF. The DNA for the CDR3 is TGTGCCAGCAGTTTACTCGGGGGATCCCAGCCCCAGCATTTT.

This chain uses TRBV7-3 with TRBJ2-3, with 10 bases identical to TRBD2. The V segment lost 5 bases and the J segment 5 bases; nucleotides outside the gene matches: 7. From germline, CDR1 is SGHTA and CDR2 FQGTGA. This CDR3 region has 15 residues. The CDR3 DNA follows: TGTGCCAGCAGCCCACAGCGGGGGGGCCTAGATACGCAGTATTTT. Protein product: CASSPQRGGLDTQYF.

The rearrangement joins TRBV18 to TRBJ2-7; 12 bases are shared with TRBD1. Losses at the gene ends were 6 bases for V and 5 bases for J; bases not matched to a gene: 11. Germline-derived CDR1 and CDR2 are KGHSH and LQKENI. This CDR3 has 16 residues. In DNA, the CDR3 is TGTGCCAGCTCTCCCGGGTTGGGGACAGGGGGCGACGAGCAGTACTTC. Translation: CASSPGLGTGGDEQYF.

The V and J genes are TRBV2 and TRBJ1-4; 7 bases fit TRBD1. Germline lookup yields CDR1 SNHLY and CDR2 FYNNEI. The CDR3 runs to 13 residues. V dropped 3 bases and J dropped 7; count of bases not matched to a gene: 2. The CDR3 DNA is TGTGCCAGCAGTGACCGGGACAGTGAAAAACTGTTTTTT. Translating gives CASSDRDSEKLFF.

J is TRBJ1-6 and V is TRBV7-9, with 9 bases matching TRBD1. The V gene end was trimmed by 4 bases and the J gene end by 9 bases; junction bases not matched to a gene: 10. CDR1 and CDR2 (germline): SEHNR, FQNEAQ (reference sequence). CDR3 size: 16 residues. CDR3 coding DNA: TGTGCCAGCAGCTCGGCTTTAGGACAGGGGTTTTCACCCCTCCACTTT. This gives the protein CASSSALGQGFSPLHF.

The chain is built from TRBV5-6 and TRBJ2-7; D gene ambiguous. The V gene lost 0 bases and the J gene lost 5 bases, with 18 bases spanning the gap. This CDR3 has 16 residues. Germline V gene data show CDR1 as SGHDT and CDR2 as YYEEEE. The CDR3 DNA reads TGTGCCAGCAGCTTGGCCGGAGCCCTTGGCCACAACGAGCAGTACTTC. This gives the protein CASSLAGALGHNEQYF.

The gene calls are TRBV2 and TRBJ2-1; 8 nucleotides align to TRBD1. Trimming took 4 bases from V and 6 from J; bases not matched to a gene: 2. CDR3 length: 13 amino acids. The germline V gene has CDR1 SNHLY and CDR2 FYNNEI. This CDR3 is CASSAQGANEQFF. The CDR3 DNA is TGTGCCAGCAGTGCGCAGGGGGCCAATGAGCAGTTCTTC.

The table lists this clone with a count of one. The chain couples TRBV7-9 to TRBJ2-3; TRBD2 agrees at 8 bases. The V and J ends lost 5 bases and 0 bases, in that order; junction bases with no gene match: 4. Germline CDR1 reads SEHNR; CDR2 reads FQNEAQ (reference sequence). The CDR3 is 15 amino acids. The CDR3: CASSAGLVSTDTQYF. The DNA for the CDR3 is TGTGCCAGCAGCGCGGGACTAGTTAGCACAGATACGCAGTATTTT.

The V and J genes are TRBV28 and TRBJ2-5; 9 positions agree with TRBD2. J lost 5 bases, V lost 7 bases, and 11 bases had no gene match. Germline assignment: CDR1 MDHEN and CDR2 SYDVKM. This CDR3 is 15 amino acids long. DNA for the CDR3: TGTGCCAGCACCACCTGGCGGGGGGGCCGGGAGACCCAGTACTTC. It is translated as CASTTWRGGRETQYF. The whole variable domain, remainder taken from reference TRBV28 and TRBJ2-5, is DVKVTQSSRYLVKRTGEKVFLECVQDMDHENMFWYRQDPGLGLRLIYFSYDVKMKEKGDIPEGYSVSREKKERFSLILESASTNQTSMYLCASTTWRGGRETQYFGPGTRLLVL.

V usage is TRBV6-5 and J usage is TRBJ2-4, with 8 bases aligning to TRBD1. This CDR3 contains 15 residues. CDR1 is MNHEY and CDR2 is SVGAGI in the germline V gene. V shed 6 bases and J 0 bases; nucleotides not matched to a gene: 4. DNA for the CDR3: TGTGCCAGCAGGAATACAGGGGGAGCCAAAAACATTCAGTACTTC. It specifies CASRNTGGAKNIQYF.

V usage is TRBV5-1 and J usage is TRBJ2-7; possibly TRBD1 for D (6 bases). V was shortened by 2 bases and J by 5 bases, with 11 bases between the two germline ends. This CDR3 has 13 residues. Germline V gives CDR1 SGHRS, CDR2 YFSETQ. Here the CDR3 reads CASSFETGNEQYF. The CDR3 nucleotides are TGCGCCAGCAGCTTTGAGACAGGAAACGAGCAGTACTTC.

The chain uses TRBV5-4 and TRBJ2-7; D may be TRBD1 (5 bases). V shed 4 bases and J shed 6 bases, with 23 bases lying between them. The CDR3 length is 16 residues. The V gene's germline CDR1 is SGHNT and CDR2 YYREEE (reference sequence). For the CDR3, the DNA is TGTGCCAGCAGCCAAAACCACCAGGGTTCGCGTCTCGAGCAGTACTTC. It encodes CASSQNHQGSRLEQYF.

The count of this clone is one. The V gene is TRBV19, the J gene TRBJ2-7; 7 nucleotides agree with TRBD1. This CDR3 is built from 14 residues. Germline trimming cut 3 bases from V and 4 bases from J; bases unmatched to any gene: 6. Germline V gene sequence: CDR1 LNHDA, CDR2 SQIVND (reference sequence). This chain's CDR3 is CASSMQTGSYEQYF. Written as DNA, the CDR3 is TGTGCCAGTAGTATGCAGACAGGGTCATACGAGCAGTACTTC.

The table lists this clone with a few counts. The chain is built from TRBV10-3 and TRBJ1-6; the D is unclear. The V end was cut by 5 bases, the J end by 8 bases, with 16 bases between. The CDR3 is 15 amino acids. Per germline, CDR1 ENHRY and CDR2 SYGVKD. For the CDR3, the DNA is TGTGCCATCAGTCAAGGCCGGGAGGATCATTCACCCCTCCACTTT. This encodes CAISQGREDHSPLHF.

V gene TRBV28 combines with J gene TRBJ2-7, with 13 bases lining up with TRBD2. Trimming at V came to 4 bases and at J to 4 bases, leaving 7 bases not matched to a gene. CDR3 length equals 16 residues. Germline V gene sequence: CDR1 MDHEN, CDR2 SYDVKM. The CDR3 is CASSSGGLAGKYEQYF. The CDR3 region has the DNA TGTGCCAGCAGTTCCGGGGGACTAGCGGGGAAATACGAGCAGTACTTC. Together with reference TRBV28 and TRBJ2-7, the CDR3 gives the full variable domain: DVKVTQSSRYLVKRTGEKVFLECVQDMDHENMFWYRQDPGLGLRLIYFSYDVKMKEKGDIPEGYSVSREKKERFSLILESASTNQTSMYLCASSSGGLAGKYEQYFGPGTRLTVT.

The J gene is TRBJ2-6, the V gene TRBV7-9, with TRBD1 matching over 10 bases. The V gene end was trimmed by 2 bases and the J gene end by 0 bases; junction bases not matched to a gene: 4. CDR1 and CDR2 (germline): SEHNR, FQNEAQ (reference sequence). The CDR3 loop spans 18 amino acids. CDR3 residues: CASSLRDRGNSGANVLTF. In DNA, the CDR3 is TGTGCCAGCAGCTTAAGGGACAGGGGAAACTCTGGGGCCAACGTCCTGACTTTC.

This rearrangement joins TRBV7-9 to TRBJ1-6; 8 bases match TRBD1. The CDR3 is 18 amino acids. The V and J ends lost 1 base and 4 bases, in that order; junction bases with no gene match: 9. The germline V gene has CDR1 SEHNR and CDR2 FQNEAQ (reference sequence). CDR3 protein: CASSLVVGQAKYNSPLHF. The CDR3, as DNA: TGTGCCAGCAGCTTAGTAGTGGGACAGGCGAAATATAATTCACCCCTCCACTTT.

CDR3 protein: CATSDVDSNQPQHF. The CDR3 DNA is TGTGCCACCAGTGATGTAGATAGCAATCAGCCCCAGCATTTT. The chain joins TRBV24-1 to TRBJ1-5; D remains ambiguous. Germline CDR1 is KGHDR and CDR2 is SFDVKD. Between the trimmed V and J ends, which lost 3 bases and 0 bases, there was a span of 5 bases. The length of the CDR3 is 14 residues.

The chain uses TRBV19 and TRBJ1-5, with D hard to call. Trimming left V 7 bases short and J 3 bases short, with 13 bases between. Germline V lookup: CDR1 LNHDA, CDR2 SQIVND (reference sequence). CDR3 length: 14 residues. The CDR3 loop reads CASKVGGYNQPQHF. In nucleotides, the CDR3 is TGTGCCAGTAAGGTAGGAGGTTACAATCAGCCCCAGCATTTT.

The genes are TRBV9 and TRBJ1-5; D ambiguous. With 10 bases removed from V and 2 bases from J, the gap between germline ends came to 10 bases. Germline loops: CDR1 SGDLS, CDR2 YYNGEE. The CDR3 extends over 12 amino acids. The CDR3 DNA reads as TGTGCCTCCGGCGGAGGCAATCAGCCCCAGCATTTT. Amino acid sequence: CASGGGNQPQHF.

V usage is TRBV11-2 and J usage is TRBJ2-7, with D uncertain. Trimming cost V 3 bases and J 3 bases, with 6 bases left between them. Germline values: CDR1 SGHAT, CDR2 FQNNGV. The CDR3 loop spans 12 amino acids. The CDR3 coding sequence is TGTGCCAGCAGCTTTGTAGACTACGAGCAGTACTTC. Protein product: CASSFVDYEQYF.

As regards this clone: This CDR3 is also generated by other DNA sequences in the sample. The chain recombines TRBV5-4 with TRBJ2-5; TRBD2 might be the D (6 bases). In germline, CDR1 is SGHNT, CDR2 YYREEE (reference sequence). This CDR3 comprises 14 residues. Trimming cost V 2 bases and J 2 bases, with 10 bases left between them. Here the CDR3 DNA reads TGTGCCAGCAGCTTAGGGACTTCGCAAGAGACCCAGTACTTC. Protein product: CASSLGTSQETQYF.

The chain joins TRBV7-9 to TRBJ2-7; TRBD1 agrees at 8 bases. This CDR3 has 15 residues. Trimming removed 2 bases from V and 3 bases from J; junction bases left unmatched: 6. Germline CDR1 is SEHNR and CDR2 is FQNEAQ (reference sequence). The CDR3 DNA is TGTGCCAGCAGCTTAATAGCAGGGGGCGGCTACGAGCAGTACTTC. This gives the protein CASSLIAGGGYEQYF.

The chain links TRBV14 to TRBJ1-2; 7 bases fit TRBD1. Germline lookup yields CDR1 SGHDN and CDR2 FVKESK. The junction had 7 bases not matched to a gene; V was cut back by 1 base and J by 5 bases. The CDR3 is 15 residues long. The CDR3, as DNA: TGTGCCAGCAGCCAAGTTTGGACAGGACGTTATGGCTACACCTTC. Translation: CASSQVWTGRYGYTF.

The CDR3 DNA is TGCGCCAGCAGCCAGAGACAGGGTGGTAACTATGGCTACACCTTC. This codes for CASSQRQGGNYGYTF. The chain joins TRBV4-1 to TRBJ1-2; 7 bases line up with TRBD1. V gave up 3 bases and J gave up 1 base; unmatched junction bases: 5. The CDR3 totals 15 residues. The germline V gene has CDR1 MGHRA and CDR2 YSYEKL.

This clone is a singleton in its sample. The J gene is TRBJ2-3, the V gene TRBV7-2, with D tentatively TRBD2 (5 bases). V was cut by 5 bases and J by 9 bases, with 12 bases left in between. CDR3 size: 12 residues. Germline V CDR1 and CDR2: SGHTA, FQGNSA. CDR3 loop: CASSPREGTQYF. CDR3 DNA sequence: TGTGCCAGCAGCCCTCGGGAAGGAACGCAGTATTTT.